This T cell receptor (beta chain) was captured by sequencing in a study of T cell responses to AZD1222 COVID-19 vaccine. Findings and caveats of the study: Donors skewed white British and female; clonal diversity was possibly underestimated.

In germline, CDR1 is MNHEY, CDR2 SMNVEV (reference sequence). The CDR3 is 17 amino acids. With 4 bases clipped from V and 3 bases from J, the junction kept 5 bases outside the gene matches. Details on this clone: As yet, its antigen is unknown.

Generated by immunoSEQ multiplex PCR, the TCRdb table keeps only in-frame clones and is missing some. The data hold about 110,000 clones, with 92% observed a single time. The specimen comprised peripheral blood, sampled 28 days after the second AZD1222 dose. The gene calls are TRBV27 and TRBJ1-6; 11 bases line up with TRBD1. This clonotype was sampled from an adult who received the AZD1222 COVID-19 vaccine. Here the CDR3 reads CASSSTGTGGYNSPLHF. CDR3 DNA sequence: TGTGCCAGCAGTTCAACAGGGACAGGGGGCTATAATTCACCCCTCCACTTT.